These 21 T cell receptor beta chains came from one sample sequenced in a study of tumor-infiltrating lymphocytes in oesophageal squamous cell carcinoma. MiXCR, applied by TCRdb to the PCR reads, yields one record per CDR3 protein. The data hold approximately 9,500 distinct CDR3 sequences, with about 55% observed a single time. The material sequenced was esophageal tumor tissue. These receptors were collected from a male donor with esophageal squamous cell carcinoma.

The DNA of the CDR3 is TGTGCCAGCAGCCGACTAGCGGGTACCCAAGAGACCCAGTACTTC. Amino acid sequence: CASSRLAGTQETQYF. The chain has TRBV7-2 and TRBJ2-7; 10 nucleotides line up with TRBD2. Gene TRBJ2-5 matches the end of the DNA better, so the J call may be wrong. The CDR3 has 15 residues. From germline, CDR1 is SGHTA and CDR2 FQGNSA.

The chain links TRBV4-1 to TRBJ2-7; possible D gene TRBD2, 5 bases. The CDR3 covers 15 residues. Trimming cost V 6 bases and J 0 bases, with 15 bases left between them. Per the germline V gene, CDR1 is MGHRA and CDR2 is YSYEKL. The CDR3 sequence: CASSHGGLGSYEQYF. CDR3 nucleotides: TGCGCCAGCAGTCACGGAGGATTGGGCTCCTACGAGCAGTACTTC.

J is TRBJ2-3 and V is TRBV7-6, with D uncertain. Per the germline V gene, CDR1 is SGHVS and CDR2 is FNYEAQ. Trimming stripped 5 bases from V and 2 bases from J, with 14 bases between. The CDR3 spans 15 residues. The CDR3 sequence: CASSPDLPHTDTQYF. Written as DNA, the CDR3 is TGTGCCAGCAGCCCGGACCTACCCCACACAGATACGCAGTATTTT.

This chain joins TRBV7-9 and TRBJ2-3; tentatively, D is TRBD1 (6 bases). The CDR3 consists of 14 residues. Trimming pared 3 bases from V and 2 bases from J, leaving 9 bases between. The V gene's germline CDR1 is SEHNR and CDR2 FQNEAQ (reference sequence). CDR3 protein: CASSFRDNTDTQYF. For the CDR3, the DNA is TGTGCCAGCAGCTTCCGGGACAACACAGATACGCAGTATTTT.

The genes are TRBV12-3 or TRBV12-4 and TRBJ1-1; D is uncertain. The CDR3 runs to 14 residues. V was clipped by 5 bases and J by 1 base, with 11 bases between them. Here the CDR3 DNA reads TGTGCCAGCAGTGGGAGGACGGCGAACACTGAAGCTTTCTTT. This translates into CASSGRTANTEAFF.

Comments on this clonotype: This CDR3 is missing its conserved last phenylalanine or tryptophan, likely due to a read error. It is unclear where the CDR3 begins or ends on the DNA, so no DNA is shown, and the CDR3 is as TCRdb lists it. The chain joins TRBV6-4 to TRBJ2-5; no DNA check was done on the table's D call, TRBD1. Counting both end residues, the CDR3 totals 14 amino acids. The germline V gene has CDR1 MRHNA and CDR2 SNTAGT. This CDR3 reads CATPGTAPGYTFGS.

The chain has TRBV12-3 or TRBV12-4 and TRBJ2-3; no firm D call. The J call may be in error: the DNA end matches TRBJ2-5 better. The CDR3 is 12 residues long. The CDR3 spells CASSSKQETQYF. For the CDR3, the DNA is TGTGCCAGCAGTTCGAAACAAGAGACCCAGTACTTC.

Remarks on this clonotype: At one boundary the junction diverges from the germline segment, which might be a read error. The V gene is TRBV7-9, the J gene TRBJ2-1; no firm D call. There are 13 residues in the CDR3. The germline V gene encodes CDR1 SEHNR and CDR2 FQNEAQ (reference sequence). The CDR3 coding sequence is TGTGCCAGCAGCCGGGTGGATAATTCACCCCTCCACTTC. Amino acids: CASSRVDNSPLHF.

This chain uses TRBV7-4 with TRBJ2-5; D call uncertain. Near its end, the DNA agrees better with TRBJ2-7, so the J call may be wrong. The CDR3 spans 13 residues. Germline lookup yields CDR1 SGHVT and CDR2 SQSDAQ. The CDR3 region is CASSTDNLYEQYF. The CDR3, as DNA: TGTGCCAGCAGCACTGACAATCTTTACGAGCAGTACTTC.

The V call is TRBV7-2, the J call TRBJ1-5, with D tentatively TRBD1 (5 bases). V was pared by 2 bases and J by 4 bases, with 12 bases between. CDR3 length: 15 residues. Germline V CDR1 and CDR2: SGHTA, FQGNSA. CDR3 amino acids: CASSLRRGVNQPQHF. Here the CDR3 DNA reads TGTGCCAGCAGCTTACGCCGGGGCGTTAATCAGCCCCAGCATTTT.

The CDR3, as DNA: TGTGCCAGCAGCTTAAGCCTAGCGGGGTTGGGAGAGACCCAGTACTTC. As protein: CASSLSLAGLGETQYF. This chain joins TRBV11-2 and TRBJ2-1, with 9 bases that match TRBD2. The last part of the DNA fits TRBJ2-5 better; the J call may be wrong. The CDR3 runs 16 residues. Germline loops: CDR1 SGHAT, CDR2 FQNNGV.

The chain uses TRBV7-9 and TRBJ2-7; D unclear. Trimming pared 5 bases from V and 4 bases from J, leaving 12 bases between. Germline V gene lookup returns CDR1 SEHNR and CDR2 FQNEAQ (reference sequence). The CDR3 runs to 13 residues. The CDR3 DNA sequence: TGTGCCAGCAGCCCCATGGGTAATTACGAGCAGTACTTC. Translation: CASSPMGNYEQYF.

The chain couples TRBV7-2 to TRBJ2-3; tentative D call: TRBD2 (6 bases). The CDR3 loop spans 17 amino acids. The V and J ends lost 2 bases and 3 bases respectively, with 18 bases between them. The germline CDR1 and CDR2 sequences are SGHTA and FQGNSA. CDR3 DNA: TGTGCCAGCAGCTTATATATCGGGAGTCGGGTGACAGATACGCAGTATTTT. Residues: CASSLYIGSRVTDTQYF.

This chain joins TRBV7-2 and TRBJ2-4, with TRBD1 as a possible D gene (6 bases). The assigned J gene may be wrong: the sequence end matches TRBJ2-7 better. This CDR3 spans 14 amino acids. Germline loops: CDR1 SGHTA, CDR2 FQGNSA. This CDR3 reads CASSLSQGRYEQYF. The CDR3 DNA follows: TGTGCCAGCAGCTTAAGCCAGGGGCGCTACGAGCAGTACTTC.

This chain links TRBV5-1 with TRBJ1-1; 8 nucleotides match TRBD1. CDR1 and CDR2 (germline): SGHRS, YFSETQ. The CDR3 consists of 14 residues. With 4 bases clipped from V and 4 bases from J, the junction kept 6 bases outside the gene matches. DNA for the CDR3: TGCGCCAGCAGCCCAGGGACAGGTGGCACTGAAGCTTTCTTT. This sequence encodes CASSPGTGGTEAFF.

This clonotype was observed a few times. The chain carries TRBV6-1 and TRBJ1-5; D call uncertain. Germline V lookup: CDR1 MNHNS, CDR2 SASEGT. CDR3 size: 13 residues. V was cut by 4 bases and J by 5 bases, with 9 bases left in between. CDR3 region: CASSVSADQPQHF. The DNA of the CDR3 is TGTGCCAGCAGTGTTTCTGCGGATCAGCCCCAGCATTTT.

This clonotype was seen repeatedly, ten times or more. The rearrangement joins TRBV27 to TRBJ2-4; the D gene is possibly TRBD2 (7 bases). The tail of the sequence fits TRBJ2-7 better, so the J call may be wrong. Germline V gene data show CDR1 as MNHEY and CDR2 as SMNVEV (reference sequence). This CDR3 has 14 amino acids. The CDR3: CASSWGGGFYEQYF. In nucleotides, the CDR3 is TGTGCCAGCTCATGGGGGGGCGGCTTCTACGAGCAGTACTTC.

About this clonotype itself: No conserved phenylalanine or tryptophan is present at the end of the CDR3, so a read error is the likely explanation. The DNA is omitted, as the CDR3 cannot be located on it reliably, and the CDR3 follows TCRdb's listing. The genes are TRBV6-6 and TRBJ2-3; the D call of TRBD2 is as the table states it, not checked on the DNA. The germline V gene encodes CDR1 MNHNY and CDR2 SVGAGI (reference sequence). The CDR3 spans 17 residues, counting both ends. CDR3 in amino acids: CASSYGAGSGETQYFGP.

Points on this clonotype: A much more abundant neighbour one base away suggests this may be a read error. The J gene is TRBJ2-5, the V gene TRBV5-1, with D tentatively TRBD2 (6 bases). CDR1 is SGHRS, CDR2 YFSETQ, per germline. The CDR3 loop spans 15 amino acids. V was pared by 4 bases and J by 11 bases, with 24 bases between. CDR3 amino acids: CASSQISGTYNEQYF. Written as DNA, the CDR3 is TGCGCCAGCAGCCAGATTAGCGGAACCTACAATGAGCAGTACTTC.

The J gene is TRBJ2-3, the V gene TRBV6-5, with 10 bases aligning to TRBD1. Gene TRBJ2-7 matches the end of the DNA better, so the J call may be wrong. Per the germline V gene, CDR1 is MNHEY and CDR2 is SVGAGI. This CDR3 is 15 amino acids long. The CDR3 DNA is TGTGCCAGCAGTTCCGGGACAGGGGTTTTTAGCGAGCAGTACTTC. Translated: CASSSGTGVFSEQYF.

This chain connects TRBV7-3 to TRBJ2-1, with 11 positions matching TRBD2. This CDR3 region has 16 residues. V dropped 5 bases and J dropped 4; count of bases not matched to a gene: 7. Germline V gives CDR1 SGHTA, CDR2 FQGTGA. CDR3 nucleotides: TGTGCCAGCAGCAATAGCGGGGGGGCTACTTACAATGAGCAGTTCTTC. It encodes CASSNSGGATYNEQFF.